A selection of T cell receptor beta chains follows, all from one sample in a study of human T cells and chemical hapten exposure. TCRdb redid the calling of the RACE reads with MiXCR, one entry per CDR3 protein. Of 95,000 or so distinct CDR3 sequences listed, approximately 10% are singletons. The sample consisted of whole blood, taken in connection with sensitization to the hapten diphenylcyclopropenone (DPC). All receptors come from a woman in her 40s with alopecia areata. Some clones in this sample may be carry-over from other donors' samples. Both conserved end residues are part of each CDR3. A row's size may be missing; if present it is once, few, many or a size class.

V gene: TRBV6-2/TRBV6-3
clone size: few
CDR3 protein: CASRRDSSNTGELFF

V gene: TRBV7-9
clone size: many
CDR3 protein: CASSFQGAGNTIYF

V gene: TRBV29-1
clone size: many
CDR3 protein: CSVEGTLGNTEAFF

V gene: TRBV20-1
clone size: NA
CDR3 protein: CRAAPGRDLAQYF

V gene: TRBV11-2
clone size: many
CDR3 protein: CASSLAPGTSGPQETQYF

V gene: TRBV19
clone size: many
CDR3 protein: CASSIRVRNTEAFF

V gene: TRBV29-1
clone size: NA
CDR3 protein: CSVEGTGNIYEQYF

V gene: TRBV14
clone size: NA
CDR3 protein: CASSQGTSTYNEQFF

V gene: TRBV29-1
clone size: NA
CDR3 protein: CSVAGTVNTEAFF

V gene: TRBV11-3
clone size: many
CDR3 protein: CASSHRDANTGELFF

V gene: TRBV12-3/TRBV12-4
clone size: many
CDR3 protein: CASSSQQGGKLFF

V gene: TRBV7-9
clone size: NA
CDR3 protein: CASSLANYEQYF

V gene: TRBV4-3
clone size: many
CDR3 protein: CASSQWGTEAFF

V gene: TRBV20-1
clone size: many
CDR3 protein: CSAIPGQLAKNIQYF

V gene: TRBV19
clone size: few
CDR3 protein: CASSTLAGGRVNEQFF

V gene: TRBV3-1
clone size: few
CDR3 protein: CASSQEPVTGHEQFF

V gene: TRBV6-5
clone size: many
CDR3 protein: CASTRGSGGPYEQYF

V gene: TRBV25-1
clone size: many
CDR3 protein: CASLEGGDNEQFF

V gene: TRBV7-9
clone size: many
CDR3 protein: CASSTQRVAGAYNEQFF

V gene: TRBV27
clone size: few
CDR3 protein: CASSHDRGGEKLFF

V gene: TRBV18
clone size: NA
CDR3 protein: CASSPLSQDSFSGNTIYF

V gene: TRBV5-1
clone size: many
CDR3 protein: CASSLRLAGGTGELFF

V gene: TRBV29-1
clone size: NA
CDR3 protein: CSVYGTFWFF

V gene: TRBV28
clone size: few
CDR3 protein: CASTLTGRTEAFF

V gene: TRBV12-3/TRBV12-4
clone size: many
CDR3 protein: CASRAGDRVGGYTF

V gene: TRBV7-2
clone size: few
CDR3 protein: CASSLAIGPNEKLFF

V gene: TRBV4-2
clone size: many
CDR3 protein: CASSQDGSGRPAETQYF

V gene: TRBV7-2
clone size: few
CDR3 protein: CASSTGGGWEQYF

V gene: TRBV11-1
clone size: NA
CDR3 protein: CASSLPRGVDTGELFF

V gene: TRBV5-1
clone size: few
CDR3 protein: CASSSTSTGNEKLFF

V gene: TRBV6-6
clone size: many
CDR3 protein: CATRLGSEGGPFF

V gene: TRBV20-1
clone size: many
CDR3 protein: CSARAGSGQGRNEAFF

V gene: TRBV30
clone size: many
CDR3 protein: CAWSGGANTEAFF

V gene: TRBV29-1
clone size: NA
CDR3 protein: CSVESESTDTQYF

V gene: TRBV7-8
clone size: many
CDR3 protein: CASSLDRGFTEAFF